The 13 T cell receptor beta chains below were found in one sample sequenced in a study of T cell repertoires in cytomegalovirus infection. TCRdb reprocessed the reads with MiXCR, giving one entry per CDR3 protein. Seen here are approximately 250,000 distinct CDR3 sequences, 9.1% observed once, and the top ten hold more than 13%. Sequencing was done on a sample of PBMCs. All receptors come from a human donor in good health (CMV status not recorded). Some clones in this sample may be carry-over from other donors' samples.

This clonotype came up many times. The chain has TRBV7-7 and TRBJ2-2; TRBD1 aligns across 7 bases. Per the germline V gene, CDR1 is SSHAT and CDR2 is FNYEAQ (reference sequence). The CDR3 contains 17 residues. V was pared by 5 bases and J by 1 base, with 10 bases of the junction left unmatched. The CDR3 DNA sequence: TGTGCCAGCAGCCCTCATGTCGGACAGGTGAACACCGGGGAGCTGTTTTTT. Amino acids: CASSPHVGQVNTGELFF.

This clonotype has a count of ten or more. This chain uses TRBV7-2 with TRBJ1-1; 7 positions agree with TRBD1. CDR1 SGHTA and CDR2 FQGNSA come from the germline V gene. J gave up 6 bases and V 6 bases, and 10 bases lay outside the gene matches. The CDR3 runs 14 residues. As DNA, the CDR3 is TGTGCCAGCAGTTTTACAGGGGTCTGGTCTGAAGCTTTCTTT. Translated: CASSFTGVWSEAFF.

This clonotype was observed many times. This sequence joins TRBV7-2 and TRBJ2-7; 9 bases fit TRBD2. This CDR3 has 14 residues. J was trimmed by 5 bases and V by 6 bases; bases with no gene match: 8. The germline gives CDR1 SGHTA, CDR2 FQGNSA. CDR3: CASSFPSGANEQYF. DNA of the CDR3: TGTGCCAGCAGTTTTCCTAGCGGGGCCAACGAGCAGTACTTC. Full variable domain (rest looked up from reference TRBV7-2 and TRBJ2-7): GAGVSQSPSNKVTEKGKDVELRCDPISGHTALYWYRQSLGQGLEFLIYFQGNSAPDKSGLPSDRFSAERTGGSVSTLTIQRTQQEDSAVYLCASSFPSGANEQYFGPGTRLTVT.

This clonotype was seen ten or more times. V gene TRBV25-1 combines with J gene TRBJ2-1, with D tentatively TRBD1 or TRBD2 (6 bases each). In germline, CDR1 is MGHDK, CDR2 SYGVNS. The CDR3 runs 13 residues. V shed 7 bases and J shed 3 bases, with 10 bases lying between them. The CDR3 DNA sequence: TGTGCCAGCACGGGGGCAGTCTACAATGAGCAGTTCTTC. Protein product: CASTGAVYNEQFF.

This clonotype turned up a few times. V and J are TRBV10-3 and TRBJ2-7, with D unresolved. This CDR3 has 12 residues. Looked up from germline, CDR1 is ENHRY and CDR2 is SYGVKD. Trimming pared 0 bases from V and 11 bases from J, leaving 11 bases between. CDR3 DNA: TGTGCCATCAGTGAGTCAGACTGGCAAGAGTACTTC. It translates to CAISESDWQEYF.

This clonotype was observed many times. This chain uses TRBV7-9 with TRBJ1-2; D unclear. Per germline, CDR1 SEHNR and CDR2 FQNEAQ (reference sequence). Trimming took off 1 base at V and 5 bases at J, with 17 bases between the two ends. The length of the CDR3 is 16 residues. CDR3 sequence: CASSLEITGTEYGYTF. The DNA of the CDR3 is TGTGCCAGCAGCTTAGAAATCACCGGAACCGAGTATGGCTACACCTTC. The full variable domain, with the rest looked up from reference TRBV7-9 and TRBJ1-2, is DTGVSQNPRHKITKRGQNVTFRCDPISEHNRLYWYRQTLGQGPEFLTYFQNEAQLEKSRLLSDRFSAERPKGSFSTLEIQRTEQGDSAMYLCASSLEITGTEYGYTFGSGTRLTVV.

This clonotype was seen at least ten times. The chain has TRBV4-3 and TRBJ2-5, with 11 bases aligning to TRBD2. Trimming took 2 bases from V and 4 from J; bases not matched to a gene: 3. This CDR3 contains 15 residues. Per the germline V gene, CDR1 is LGHNA and CDR2 is YSLEER. In DNA, the CDR3 is TGCGCCAGCAGCCAAACCGGGACTAGCGGAGAGACCCAGTACTTC. Amino acids: CASSQTGTSGETQYF.

There are a few counts of this clonotype. The chain uses TRBV24-1 and TRBJ2-3; 11 bases match TRBD2. CDR3 length equals 14 residues. The trim removed 9 bases at V and 4 bases at J, leaving 5 bases unmatched. Germline V gene data show CDR1 as KGHDR and CDR2 as SFDVKD. The CDR3: CATRISGGADTQYF. Written as DNA, the CDR3 is TGTGCCACCCGTATTAGCGGGGGGGCAGATACGCAGTATTTT.

This clonotype appeared many times. The DNA of the CDR3 is TGTGCCTATACCGCCGGGGGAGGGTTGCCCTCCACAGATACGCAGTATTTT. This sequence encodes CAYTAGGGLPSTDTQYF. The chain recombines TRBV7-9 with TRBJ2-3; TRBD2 matches at 7 bases. Germline V CDR1 and CDR2: SEHNR, FQNEAQ (reference sequence). The CDR3 loop spans 17 amino acids. After removal of 11 bases from V and 2 bases from J, the junction contained 19 bases not matched to a gene.

This clonotype has ten or more counts. V usage is TRBV4-2 and J usage is TRBJ2-7; D perhaps matches TRBD2 (6 bases). Germline V lookup: CDR1 LGHNA, CDR2 YNFKEQ. CDR3 length: 16 amino acids. V was clipped by 1 base and J by 0 bases, with 13 bases between them. CDR3: CASSQVEGPNSYEQYF. The DNA of the CDR3 is TGTGCCAGCAGCCAAGTGGAGGGACCCAACTCCTACGAGCAGTACTTC.

Note on this clonotype: It may be a read error: a sequence one base away is much more abundant. This sequence joins TRBV12-3 or TRBV12-4 and TRBJ1-3, with D uncertain. The CDR3 consists of 17 residues. V gave up 1 base and J gave up 0 bases, with 13 bases separating them. The DNA for the CDR3 is TGTGCCAGCAGTTTAGGGTGCAGGACCCTCTCTGGAAACACCATATATTTT. Amino acids: CASSLGCRTLSGNTIYF.

This clonotype turned up a few times. The J gene is TRBJ2-7, the V gene TRBV6-6, with no clear D. This CDR3 region has 17 residues. The germline V gene encodes CDR1 MNHNY and CDR2 SVGAGI (reference sequence). Trimming shortened V by 2 bases and J by 5 bases, and 22 bases separated the two germline ends. CDR3 residues: CASSYSNDGWPKDEQYF. Written as DNA, the CDR3 is TGTGCCAGCAGTTACAGCAATGACGGATGGCCAAAGGACGAGCAGTACTTC.

This clonotype was detected ten times or more. J is TRBJ1-5 and V is TRBV20-1, with 7 bases identical to TRBD1. V was pared by 6 bases and J by 0 bases, with 14 bases of the junction left unmatched. CDR1 is DFQATT and CDR2 is SNEGSKA in the germline V gene (reference sequence). This CDR3 contains 17 residues. This CDR3 is CSALSIRTGVSNQPQHF. The CDR3 region has the DNA TGCAGTGCGCTTTCCATTAGGACAGGTGTTAGCAATCAGCCCCAGCATTTT.